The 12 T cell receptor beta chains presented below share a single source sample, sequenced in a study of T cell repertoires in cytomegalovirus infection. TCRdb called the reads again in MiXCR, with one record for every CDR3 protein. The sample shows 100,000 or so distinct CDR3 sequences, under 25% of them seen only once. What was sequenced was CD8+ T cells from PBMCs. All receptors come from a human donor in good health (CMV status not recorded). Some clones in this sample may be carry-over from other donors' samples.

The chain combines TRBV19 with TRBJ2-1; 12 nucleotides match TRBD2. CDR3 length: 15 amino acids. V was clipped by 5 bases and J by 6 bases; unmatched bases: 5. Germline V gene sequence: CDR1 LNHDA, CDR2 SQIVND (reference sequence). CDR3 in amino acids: CASSPGLAGRNEQFF. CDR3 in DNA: TGTGCCAGTAGTCCTGGACTAGCGGGACGCAATGAGCAGTTCTTC.

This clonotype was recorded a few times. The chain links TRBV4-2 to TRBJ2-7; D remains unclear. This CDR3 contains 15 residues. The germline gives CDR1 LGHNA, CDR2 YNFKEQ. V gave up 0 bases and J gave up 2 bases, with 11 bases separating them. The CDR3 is CASSQEVNGPYEQYF. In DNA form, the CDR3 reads TGTGCCAGCAGCCAAGAAGTCAACGGACCCTACGAGCAGTACTTC.

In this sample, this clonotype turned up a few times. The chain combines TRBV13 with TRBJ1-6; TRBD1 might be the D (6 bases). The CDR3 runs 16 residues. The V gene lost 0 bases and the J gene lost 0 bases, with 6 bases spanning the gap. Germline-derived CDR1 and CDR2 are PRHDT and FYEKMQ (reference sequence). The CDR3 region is CASSLGDSSYNSPLHF. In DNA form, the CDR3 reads TGTGCCAGCAGCTTAGGGGACAGCTCCTATAATTCACCCCTCCACTTT.

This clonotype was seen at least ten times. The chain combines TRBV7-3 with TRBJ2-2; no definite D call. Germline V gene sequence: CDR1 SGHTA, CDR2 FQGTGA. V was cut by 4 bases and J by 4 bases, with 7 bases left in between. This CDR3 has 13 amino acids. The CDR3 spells CASSSMGTGELFF. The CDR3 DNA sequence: TGTGCCAGCAGCTCCATGGGCACCGGGGAGCTGTTTTTT.

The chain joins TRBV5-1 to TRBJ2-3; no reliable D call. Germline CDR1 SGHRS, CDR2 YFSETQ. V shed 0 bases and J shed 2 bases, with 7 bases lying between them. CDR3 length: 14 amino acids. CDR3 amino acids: CASSLVISTDTQYF. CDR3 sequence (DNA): TGCGCCAGCAGCTTGGTGATCTCCACAGATACGCAGTATTTT.

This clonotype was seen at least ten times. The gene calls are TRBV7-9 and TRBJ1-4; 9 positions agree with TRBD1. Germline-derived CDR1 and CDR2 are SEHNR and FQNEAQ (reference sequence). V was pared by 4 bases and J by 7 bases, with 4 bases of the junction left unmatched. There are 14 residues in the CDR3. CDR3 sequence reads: CASSSTGGSEKLFF. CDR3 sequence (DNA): TGTGCCAGCAGCTCGACAGGGGGTTCTGAAAAACTGTTTTTT.

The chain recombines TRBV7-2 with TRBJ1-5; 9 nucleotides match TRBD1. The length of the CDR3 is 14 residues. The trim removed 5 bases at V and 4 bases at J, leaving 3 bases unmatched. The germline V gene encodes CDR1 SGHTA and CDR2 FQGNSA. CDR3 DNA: TGTGCCAGCAGCGACAGGGGGGTGAATCAGCCCCAGCATTTT. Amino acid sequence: CASSDRGVNQPQHF.

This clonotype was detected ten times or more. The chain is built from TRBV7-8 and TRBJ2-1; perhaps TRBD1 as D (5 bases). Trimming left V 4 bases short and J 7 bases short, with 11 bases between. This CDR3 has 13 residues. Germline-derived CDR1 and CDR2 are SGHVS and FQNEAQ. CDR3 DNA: TGTGCCAGCAGCTCATTAGGGGCTAATGAGCAGTTCTTC. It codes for CASSSLGANEQFF.

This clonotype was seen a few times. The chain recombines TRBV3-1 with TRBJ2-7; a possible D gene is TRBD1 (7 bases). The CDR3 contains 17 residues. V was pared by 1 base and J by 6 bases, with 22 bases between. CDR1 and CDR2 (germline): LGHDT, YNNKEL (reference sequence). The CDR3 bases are TGTGCCAGCAGCCAAGGTTCGGTCGGGAGACAGGGAGGCGAGCAGTACTTC. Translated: CASSQGSVGRQGGEQYF.

As DNA, the CDR3 is TGTGCCAGGGCCCCAGAGCAGGGGGCCGGCAATGAGCAGTTCTTC. This encodes CARAPEQGAGNEQFF. The J gene is TRBJ2-1, the V gene TRBV2; 8 bases match TRBD1. Germline CDR1 and CDR2: SNHLY and FYNNEI. The ends lost 9 bases at V and 6 bases at J; junction bases unmatched: 13. CDR3 size: 15 residues.

The CDR3 is CASSQGGGRGEHGYTF. DNA of the CDR3: TGCGCCAGCAGCCAAGGTGGAGGCAGGGGTGAACATGGCTACACCTTC. The chain couples TRBV4-3 to TRBJ1-2, with D possibly being TRBD1 (6 bases). The ends were cut back, 1 base at V and 6 bases at J, with 18 bases in the middle. The CDR3 has 16 amino acids. The germline gives CDR1 LGHNA, CDR2 YSLEER.

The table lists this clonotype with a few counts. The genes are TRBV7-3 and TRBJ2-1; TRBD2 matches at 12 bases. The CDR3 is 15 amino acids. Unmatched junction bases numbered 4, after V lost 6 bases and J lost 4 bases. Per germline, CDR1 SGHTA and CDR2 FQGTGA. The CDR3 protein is CASSTSGGWYNEQFF. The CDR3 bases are TGTGCCAGCAGTACTAGCGGGGGGTGGTACAATGAGCAGTTCTTC.